Each of the 28 T cell receptor beta chains below was sequenced from the same sample in a study of blood T cells in healthy people across ages. Then a second PCR, running roughly 7 to 12 cycles, was carried out with a sample-barcoded 5' primer and a J-beta primer mix. TCRdb reprocessed the 5' RACE reads with MiXCR, giving one entry per CDR3 protein. The sample gives roughly 1.5 million distinct CDR3 sequences, roughly two fifths of which show up once; over 3.5% is in the top ten. Sample: blood. The receptors stem from a woman under 30 in good health.

This clonotype came up many times. V and J are TRBV6-2 or TRBV6-3 and TRBJ1-2; D gene unclear. Trimming took off 0 bases at V and 4 bases at J, with 0 bases between the two ends. CDR1 and CDR2 (germline): MNHEY, SVGEGT. The CDR3 spans 11 residues. In DNA, the CDR3 is TGTGCCAGCAGTTACTCCTATGGCTACACCTTC. It encodes CASSYSYGYTF.

This clonotype is a singleton in its sample. The chain recombines TRBV7-9 with TRBJ1-1, with D unclear. The CDR3 covers 16 residues. In germline, CDR1 is SEHNR, CDR2 FQNEAQ (reference sequence). The V gene lost 5 bases and the J gene lost 3 bases, with 19 bases spanning the gap. The DNA of the CDR3 is TGTGCCAGCAGCGCAGGAGGTGGCCCGGAGGACACTGAAGCTTTCTTT. It yields the protein CASSAGGGPEDTEAFF.

This clonotype was observed once. The chain is built from TRBV27 and TRBJ2-3, with 7 nucleotides matching TRBD2. The CDR3 consists of 14 residues. From germline, CDR1 is MNHEY and CDR2 SMNVEV (reference sequence). J lost 5 bases, V lost 5 bases, and 7 bases had no gene match. Here the CDR3 reads CASSTLGGEDTQYF. Here the CDR3 DNA reads TGTGCCAGCAGTACCCTGGGGGGGGAAGATACGCAGTATTTT.

This clonotype was detected a few times. The chain couples TRBV3-1 to TRBJ2-7; a weak D match, TRBD2 (6 bases). Trimming pared 4 bases from V and 0 bases from J, leaving 22 bases between. Per the germline V gene, CDR1 is LGHDT and CDR2 is YNNKEL (reference sequence). This CDR3 comprises 18 residues. The CDR3 coding sequence is TGTGCCAGCAGCCCCCTTTGGCAGGGTTCGGGAGTCTCCTACGAGCAGTACTTC. Translation: CASSPLWQGSGVSYEQYF.

The chain links TRBV20-1 to TRBJ2-7; D call uncertain. This CDR3 spans 11 amino acids. The V and J ends lost 6 bases and 4 bases respectively, with 10 bases between them. From germline, CDR1 is DFQATT and CDR2 SNEGSKA (reference sequence). CDR3: CSALMGYEQYF. CDR3 in DNA: TGCAGTGCCCTAATGGGGTACGAGCAGTACTTC.

The count of this clonotype is one. One junction end disagrees with the germline gene, perhaps due to a read error. The rearrangement links TRBV12-3 or TRBV12-4 to TRBJ1-2; a possible D gene is TRBD1 (5 bases). The CDR3 length is 14 residues. This chain's CDR3 is CVSSRADTYYGYTF. The CDR3 DNA sequence: TGTGTCAGCAGCCGCGCGGACACCTACTATGGCTACACCTTC.

In this sample, this clonotype turned up a few times. This chain links TRBV12-3 or TRBV12-4 with TRBJ2-3, with D maybe TRBD2 (5 bases). With 4 bases removed from V and 0 bases from J, the gap between germline ends came to 23 bases. The CDR3 totals 19 residues. The CDR3 DNA reads TGTGCCAGCAGTTCCGGACTGGGTACTCTTCCGTCTAGCACAGATACGCAGTATTTT. This gives the protein CASSSGLGTLPSSTDTQYF.

CDR3 sequence reads: CASSRTGQGITDTQYF. Here the CDR3 DNA reads TGCGCCAGCAGCAGGACGGGACAGGGAATTACAGATACGCAGTATTTT. The gene calls are TRBV4-3 and TRBJ2-3; 9 bases are a match to TRBD1. Trimming at V came to 5 bases and at J to 3 bases, leaving 9 bases not matched to a gene. CDR3 size: 16 residues. In germline, CDR1 is LGHNA, CDR2 YSLEER.

The genes are TRBV29-1 and TRBJ1-1, with 7 bases fitting TRBD1. This CDR3 contains 12 residues. Germline CDR1 reads SQVTM; CDR2 reads ANQGSEA. Trimming took 4 bases from V and 5 from J; bases not matched to a gene: 4. In DNA form, the CDR3 reads TGCAGCGTTGGGGACAGCCGAACTGAAGCTTTCTTT. Translated: CSVGDSRTEAFF. Complete variable domain (other parts from reference TRBV29-1 and TRBJ1-1): SAVISQKPSRDICQRGTSLTIQCQVDSQVTMMFWYRQQPGQSLTLIATANQGSEATYESGFVIDKFPISRPNLTFSTLTVSNMSPEDSSIYLCSVGDSRTEAFFGQGTRLTVV.

Remarks on this clonotype: Relative to the germline gene, one junction end is altered; a read error may explain this. The CDR3: CASRTLGPGPPHF. CDR3 coding DNA: TGTGCCAGCAGAACCCTAGGACCAGGTCCCCCCCACTTT. The genes are TRBV27 and TRBJ1-6; D ambiguous. This CDR3 contains 13 residues. The V gene's germline CDR1 is MNHEY and CDR2 SMNVEV (reference sequence).

The chain employs TRBV20-1 and TRBJ2-2, with 9 positions matching TRBD2. The CDR3 contains 16 residues. CDR1 and CDR2 from the germline V gene are DFQATT and SNEGSKA (reference sequence). J gave up 5 bases and V 0 bases, and 7 bases lay outside the gene matches. CDR3 bases: TGCAGTGCTAGAGATCATAGCGGGAGAAGGACCGGGGAGCTGTTTTTT. Translated: CSARDHSGRRTGELFF.

The rearrangement links TRBV29-1 to TRBJ1-2; D is uncertain. CDR3 length: 12 amino acids. CDR1 and CDR2 from the germline V gene are SQVTM and ANQGSEA. V was pared by 3 bases and J by 8 bases, with 13 bases between. CDR3 DNA sequence: TGCAGCGTTGATGGAGGCCCTTCCGGCTACACCTTC. Its protein product is CSVDGGPSGYTF.

A single count supports this clonotype. Germline is not matched at one junction end, which may reflect a read error. CDR3 region: CASSWGLAGGTTDAQYF. CDR3 DNA: TGTGCCAGCAGCTGGGGACTAGCGGGGGGGACCACAGATGCGCAGTATTTT. V usage is TRBV7-2 and J usage is TRBJ2-3, with 16 bases that match TRBD2. Germline V gene lookup returns CDR1 SGHTA and CDR2 FQGNSA. This CDR3 has 17 amino acids.

This chain connects TRBV29-1 to TRBJ2-1; 7 bases agree with TRBD1. The end of the DNA fits TRBJ2-7 better, so the J call may be wrong. The CDR3 has 15 amino acids. The V gene's germline CDR1 is SQVTM and CDR2 ANQGSEA. The CDR3 here is CSVARQGYVWYEQYF. Written as DNA, the CDR3 is TGCAGCGTTGCGCGACAGGGTTACGTGTGGTACGAGCAGTACTTC.

This rearrangement joins TRBV20-1 to TRBJ2-1; TRBD2 matches at 10 bases. The DNA end is more similar to TRBJ2-7, so the J call may be wrong. This CDR3 spans 17 amino acids. The germline V gene has CDR1 DFQATT and CDR2 SNEGSKA (reference sequence). The CDR3 protein is CSARDWTSGHSYNEQYF. The CDR3 bases are TGCAGTGCTAGAGATTGGACTAGCGGACACTCCTACAATGAGCAGTACTTC.

This clonotype was picked up many times. The chain recombines TRBV7-2 with TRBJ2-3; D unclear. In germline, CDR1 is SGHTA, CDR2 FQGNSA. V was pared by 10 bases and J by 4 bases, with 15 bases between. The CDR3 runs 13 residues. DNA of the CDR3: TGTGCCACCTCTGTCAGCGTTGCAGATACGCAGTATTTT. It specifies CATSVSVADTQYF.

The V call is TRBV5-1, the J call TRBJ2-3; 9 bases line up with TRBD2. The CDR3 runs to 14 residues. V shed 6 bases, J shed 4 bases, and the junction held 6 bases outside the gene matches. Germline CDR1 is SGHRS and CDR2 is YFSETQ. CDR3 nucleotide sequence: TGCGCCAGCAAGCTAGCGGGGCCGGCAGATACGCAGTATTTT. As protein: CASKLAGPADTQYF.

This sequence joins TRBV15 and TRBJ2-5, with 14 nucleotides matching TRBD2. In germline, CDR1 is LNHNV, CDR2 YYDKDF (reference sequence). Trimming at V came to 3 bases and at J to 4 bases, leaving 7 bases not matched to a gene. This CDR3 is built from 17 residues. The CDR3 DNA follows: TGTGCCACCAGCAGGGAAAGACTAGCGGGGGGGCGAGAGACCCAGTACTTC. Protein sequence: CATSRERLAGGRETQYF. The whole variable domain, filled in from reference TRBV15 and TRBJ2-5, reads DAMVIQNPRYQVTQFGKPVTLSCSQTLNHNVMYWYQQKSSQAPKLLFHYYDKDFNNEADTPDNFQSRRPNTSFCFLDIRSPGLGDTAMYLCATSRERLAGGRETQYFGPGTRLLVL.

This clonotype came up a few times. The rearrangement joins TRBV27 to TRBJ2-3; weak D call: TRBD1 (6 bases). V lost 2 bases and J 14 bases, leaving 17 bases between the germline ends. The CDR3 covers 13 residues. Germline loops: CDR1 MNHEY, CDR2 SMNVEV (reference sequence). CDR3: CASSLLDSFIPYF. DNA of the CDR3: TGTGCCAGCAGTTTACTGGACAGTTTTATTCCGTATTTT.

V usage is TRBV25-1 and J usage is TRBJ2-5; the D gene is possibly TRBD2 (5 bases). V dropped 3 bases and J dropped 5 bases, with 10 bases sitting between them. The germline CDR1 and CDR2 sequences are MGHDK and SYGVNS. The CDR3 length is 13 residues. The CDR3 DNA sequence: TGTGCCAGCAGTGATTCACCGGGGGAGACCCAGTACTTC. Its protein is CASSDSPGETQYF.

This clonotype was picked up many times. V gene TRBV4-3 combines with J gene TRBJ2-7, with a weak D call TRBD2 (6 bases). Per the germline V gene, CDR1 is LGHNA and CDR2 is YSLEER. Trimming cost V 0 bases and J 5 bases, with 14 bases left between them. This CDR3 has 15 residues. CDR3 nucleotides: TGCGCCAGCAGCCAAGATCGACGGGAGTTCCACGAGCAGTACTTC. Residues: CASSQDRREFHEQYF.

The rearrangement links TRBV4-2 to TRBJ2-1; D possibly corresponds to TRBD1 (6 bases). Germline-derived CDR1 and CDR2 are LGHNA and YNFKEQ. The CDR3 spans 14 residues. The V gene lost 0 bases and the J gene lost 6 bases, with 9 bases spanning the gap. CDR3 amino acids: CASSQEAGVNEQFF. In DNA, the CDR3 is TGTGCCAGCAGCCAAGAGGCAGGGGTCAATGAGCAGTTCTTC.

This clonotype was counted between two and nine times. V is TRBV20-1 and J is TRBJ2-2; 7 bases align to TRBD2. Germline CDR1 and CDR2: DFQATT and SNEGSKA (reference sequence). The junction had 3 bases not matched to a gene; V was cut back by 0 bases and J by 5 bases. The CDR3 extends over 14 amino acids. The CDR3 DNA sequence: TGCAGTGCTAGAGATCCAGCGGGGACCGGGGAGCTGTTTTTT. Translation: CSARDPAGTGELFF.

This rearrangement joins TRBV12-5 to TRBJ1-2; no definite D call. This CDR3 is built from 12 residues. Germline assignment: CDR1 LGHNT and CDR2 FRNRAP. Trimming stripped 5 bases from V and 6 bases from J, with 10 bases between. The CDR3 DNA follows: TGTGCTAGTGGTCCAGACCGAGATGGCTACACCTTC. Translated: CASGPDRDGYTF.

Notes on this clonotype: The germline gene is not matched at one end of the junction; a read error may be the cause. The chain is built from TRBV27 and TRBJ2-1, with a tentative D call TRBD2 (5 bases). Germline V CDR1 and CDR2: MNHEY, SMNVEV (reference sequence). The CDR3 contains 12 residues. The CDR3 protein is CASSPDYSEQFF. CDR3 sequence (DNA): TGTGCCAGCAGCCCAGACTACAGTGAGCAGTTCTTC.

This clonotype was recorded a few times. The chain combines TRBV25-1 with TRBJ2-1; 8 positions match TRBD2. This CDR3 has 17 residues. The germline CDR1 and CDR2 sequences are MGHDK and SYGVNS. The V gene end was trimmed by 5 bases and the J gene end by 7 bases; junction bases not matched to a gene: 16. The CDR3 protein is CASSSYRRGAITNEQFF. For the CDR3, the DNA is TGTGCCAGCAGTTCTTATCGGCGGGGGGCTATCACAAATGAGCAGTTCTTC.

The V call is TRBV6-2 or TRBV6-3, the J call TRBJ1-2; D is ambiguous. CDR1 is MNHEY, CDR2 SVGEGT, per germline. Trimming took off 1 base at V and 6 bases at J, with 3 bases between the two ends. The CDR3 extends over 11 amino acids. CDR3 region: CASSYLHGYTF. The CDR3 bases are TGTGCCAGCAGTTACTTACATGGCTACACCTTC.

This clonotype was observed a few times. The rearrangement links TRBV4-1 to TRBJ1-1, with D tentatively TRBD1 (5 bases). The V gene lost 5 bases and the J gene lost 5 bases, with 12 bases spanning the gap. The CDR3 covers 13 residues. CDR1 and CDR2 (germline): MGHRA, YSYEKL. Here the CDR3 reads CASSYDWGTEAFF. CDR3 coding DNA: TGCGCCAGCAGCTACGACTGGGGGACTGAAGCTTTCTTT.